Following are 14 T cell receptor beta chains from one sample sequenced in a study of regulatory T cells in long-lasting Graves disease. Time point defined: persistent/refractory GD, antithyroid drugs over 5 years with positive TRAb. PBMC-derived RNA was used for the TCR library. Arm-PCR of CDR3 regions with iRepertoire HTBI primers generated TCR beta libraries. One entry per CDR3 protein results from TCRdb running MiXCR on the multiplex PCR reads. The sample carries a few hundred thousand distinct CDR3 sequences, roughly 21% recorded once. The specimen comprised peripheral blood mononuclear cells (PBMCs), sampled when the disease was refractory, from a patient treated with antithyroid drugs. The source of these receptors is a female donor with Graves disease.

This clonotype was seen a handful of times. The chain employs TRBV5-1 and TRBJ1-1; 9 bases are shared with TRBD1. The CDR3 has 15 amino acids. V was clipped by 0 bases and J by 1 base; unmatched bases: 1. CDR1 SGHRS and CDR2 YFSETQ come from the germline V gene. As DNA, the CDR3 is TGCGCCAGCAGCTTGGGGACAGGGGAGAACACTGAAGCTTTCTTT. This translates into CASSLGTGENTEAFF.

This clonotype was seen only a few times. This chain links TRBV6-2 or TRBV6-3 with TRBJ1-5; tentatively, D is TRBD1 (5 bases). The CDR3 extends over 15 amino acids. V was cut by 5 bases and J by 5 bases, with 16 bases left in between. The V gene's germline CDR1 is MNHEY and CDR2 SVGEGT. CDR3 DNA sequence: TGTGCCAGCAGTCCTTTGGGACCGTCGTATCAGCCCCAGCATTTT. This sequence encodes CASSPLGPSYQPQHF.

This clonotype has ten or more counts. The chain links TRBV13 to TRBJ1-1; weak D call: TRBD1 (5 bases). Germline lookup yields CDR1 PRHDT and CDR2 FYEKMQ (reference sequence). The CDR3 contains 14 residues. Trimming stripped 5 bases from V and 2 bases from J, with 12 bases between. CDR3 nucleotides: TGTGCCAGCAGCCCAATAGACAGAAACACTGAAGCTTTCTTT. This codes for CASSPIDRNTEAFF.

This clonotype has more than one count but fewer than ten. This chain links TRBV20-1 with TRBJ1-5, with TRBD1 identical over 7 bases. Germline V gives CDR1 DFQATT, CDR2 SNEGSKA (reference sequence). Trimming removed 3 bases from V and 7 bases from J; junction bases left unmatched: 9. This CDR3 spans 14 amino acids. CDR3 protein: CSARSWDSSQPQHF. CDR3 bases: TGCAGTGCTAGGAGTTGGGACAGTTCACAGCCCCAGCATTTT.

This clonotype has a handful of counts. The chain uses TRBV5-1 and TRBJ2-7, with D tentatively TRBD1 (5 bases). The length of the CDR3 is 13 residues. Germline V CDR1 and CDR2: SGHRS, YFSETQ. V dropped 5 bases and J dropped 6 bases, with 15 bases sitting between them. The DNA of the CDR3 is TGCGCCAGCAGGGTGGGGCAGGGCCGCGAGCAGTACTTC. It codes for CASRVGQGREQYF.

This clonotype showed up just a few times. The V and J genes are TRBV20-1 and TRBJ2-1, with 9 bases aligning to TRBD2. CDR3 size: 12 residues. Trimming cost V 8 bases and J 7 bases; bases outside gene matches: 6. The germline V gene encodes CDR1 DFQATT and CDR2 SNEGSKA (reference sequence). DNA of the CDR3: TGCAGTAATAGCGGGAGCGTGAATGAGCAGTTCTTC. The encoded protein is CSNSGSVNEQFF.

This chain joins TRBV12-3 or TRBV12-4 and TRBJ1-1, with 9 bases matching TRBD1. This CDR3 is 13 amino acids long. V lost 0 bases and J lost 12; bases outside the gene matches: 5. The CDR3 region has the DNA TGTGCCAGCAGTTTAGCCGGGACAGGGCGGCCTTTCTTT. This gives the protein CASSLAGTGRPFF.

This clonotype was recorded a few times. At one of its ends the junction is not consistent with the germline gene, which may arise from a read error. The chain recombines TRBV18 with TRBJ1-2, with D tentatively TRBD1 (6 bases). Per germline, CDR1 KGHSH and CDR2 LQKENI. This CDR3 spans 14 amino acids. The CDR3 loop reads CASSPRTDPYGYTF. CDR3 DNA: TGCGCCAGCTCACCACGGACAGATCCCTATGGCTACACCTTC.

This clonotype has a count of ten or more. The chain uses TRBV27 and TRBJ2-7; 9 bases map to TRBD1. Germline loops: CDR1 MNHEY, CDR2 SMNVEV (reference sequence). This CDR3 is 14 amino acids long. J lost 5 bases, V lost 6 bases, and 8 bases had no gene match. The CDR3 reads CASRGGQGLDEQYF. The CDR3 DNA follows: TGTGCCAGCAGGGGGGGACAGGGTTTGGACGAGCAGTACTTC.

This clonotype has at least ten counts. The rearrangement uses TRBV18 and TRBJ2-5; D is unclear. V lost 1 base and J lost 4, with 7 bases in between. CDR3 length: 13 residues. The germline CDR1 and CDR2 sequences are KGHSH and LQKENI. CDR3 region: CASSPHSRETQYF. The CDR3 DNA reads TGTGCCAGCTCACCACATAGCCGAGAGACCCAGTACTTC.

This clonotype has a count of ten or more. V and J are TRBV5-1 and TRBJ1-4; D unresolved. CDR1 and CDR2 from the germline V gene are SGHRS and YFSETQ. The CDR3 has 14 residues. V was pared by 5 bases and J by 0 bases, with 8 bases between. As DNA, the CDR3 is TGCGCCAGCAGAATTACTGCAACTAATGAAAAACTGTTTTTT. Its protein is CASRITATNEKLFF.

This clonotype has more than one count but fewer than ten. This chain links TRBV4-1 with TRBJ2-5, with unresolved D. The CDR3 extends over 15 amino acids. Germline V gives CDR1 MGHRA, CDR2 YSYEKL. The V gene lost 4 bases and the J gene lost 4 bases, with 16 bases spanning the gap. CDR3 nucleotide sequence: TGCGCCAGCAGCCTCACCCCAGCCTGGGCAGAGACCCAGTACTTC. Translation gives CASSLTPAWAETQYF.

This clonotype was detected a few times. The chain uses TRBV28 and TRBJ2-3, with D unclear. The CDR3 loop spans 16 amino acids. The germline V gene encodes CDR1 MDHEN and CDR2 SYDVKM. V lost 1 base and J lost 0, with 11 bases in between. In nucleotides, the CDR3 is TGTGCCAGCAGTTTATCTCTCTCTGACAGCACAGATACGCAGTATTTT. Translated, it gives CASSLSLSDSTDTQYF.

This clonotype has more than one count but fewer than ten. The rearrangement uses TRBV27 and TRBJ2-7; maybe TRBD2 (6 bases). This CDR3 is 14 amino acids long. V dropped 4 bases and J dropped 3 bases, with 13 bases sitting between them. Germline CDR1 and CDR2: MNHEY and SMNVEV (reference sequence). CDR3: CASSSGTDNYEQYF. CDR3 coding DNA: TGTGCCAGCAGTTCCGGGACTGACAACTACGAGCAGTACTTC.